Presented here are 21 T cell receptor beta chains from one specimen sequenced in a study of T cell clonotyping in hematopoietic cell transplantation. As for time point: recipient sample about 28 days before transplant, after cytoreduction. The protocol was immunoSEQ multiplex PCR, while the TCRdb copy is restricted to in-frame clones and leaves out a portion. The table lists tens of thousands of clones, around 90% of them singletons. The starting material was peripheral blood mononuclear cells, obtained before stem cell transplant. The receptors come from a man aged 18-30 years with biphenotypic leukemia. Some clones in this sample may be carry-over from other donors' samples.

This clone has a single count. The rearrangement uses TRBV4-1 and TRBJ2-2; a possible D gene is TRBD1 (6 bases). Germline V CDR1 and CDR2: MGHRA, YSYEKL. V lost 3 bases and J 6 bases, leaving 17 bases between the germline ends. This CDR3 is 16 amino acids long. CDR3 DNA: TGCGCCAGCAGCCAGTCCCCAGGGGCGAGGTCCGGGGAGCTGTTTTTT. Its translation: CASSQSPGARSGELFF.

The chain combines TRBV9 with TRBJ2-3; D call uncertain. Germline CDR1 reads SGDLS; CDR2 reads YYNGEE. The CDR3 runs 15 residues. V was cut by 4 bases and J by 3 bases, with 15 bases left in between. In nucleotides, the CDR3 is TGTGCCAGCAGCTTAGGGCCCCTGCGGACAGATACGCAGTATTTT. Translation gives CASSLGPLRTDTQYF.

The rearrangement joins TRBV28 to TRBJ2-3; 11 bases map to TRBD2. The CDR3 spans 16 residues. The junction had 6 bases not matched to a gene; V was cut back by 5 bases and J by 2 bases. Looked up from germline, CDR1 is MDHEN and CDR2 is SYDVKM. The CDR3 DNA follows: TGTGCCAGCAGTCCCCTAGCGGGAGGACCCACAGATACGCAGTATTTT. Encoded protein: CASSPLAGGPTDTQYF.

V usage is TRBV5-1 and J usage is TRBJ1-4, with D possibly TRBD1 on 6 matching bases. This CDR3 comprises 15 residues. V lost 4 bases and J 4 bases, leaving 14 bases between the germline ends. CDR1 and CDR2 (germline): SGHRS, YFSETQ. The chain's CDR3 is CASSVGTPGNEKLFF. The CDR3 DNA sequence: TGCGCCAGCAGCGTAGGGACACCCGGTAATGAAAAACTGTTTTTT.

The chain combines TRBV6-5 with TRBJ2-3, with 7 bases fitting TRBD1. The junction had 7 bases not matched to a gene; V was cut back by 5 bases and J by 2 bases. In germline, CDR1 is MNHEY, CDR2 SVGAGI. The CDR3 covers 15 residues. CDR3 bases: TGTGCCAGCAGTCCGACAGGGCGAATCACAGATACGCAGTATTTT. Translation: CASSPTGRITDTQYF.

The CDR3 spells CASSLGQSNYGYTF. The CDR3 DNA reads as TGTGCCAGCAGCTTGGGACAATCTAACTATGGCTACACCTTC. The rearrangement links TRBV5-6 to TRBJ1-2, with no clear D. The germline gives CDR1 SGHDT, CDR2 YYEEEE. CDR3 length: 14 residues. Trimming left V 0 bases short and J 0 bases short, with 6 bases between. Complete variable domain (other parts from reference TRBV5-6 and TRBJ1-2): DAGVTQSPTHLIKTRGQQVTLRCSPKSGHDTVSWYQQALGQGPQFIFQYYEEEERQRGNFPDRFSGHQFPNYSSELNVNALLLGDSALYLCASSLGQSNYGYTFGSGTRLTVV.

The genes are TRBV6-1 and TRBJ2-7; perhaps TRBD1 as D (5 bases). The CDR3 runs to 13 residues. Per the germline V gene, CDR1 is MNHNS and CDR2 is SASEGT. Trimming cost V 11 bases and J 4 bases, with 18 bases left between them. The CDR3 protein is CAGTGSVWYEQYF. The CDR3 DNA reads TGTGCCGGTACAGGCTCCGTTTGGTACGAGCAGTACTTC.

For the CDR3, the DNA is TGTGCCAGCAGCGTTTCCCAAAGTGGGCAGGGCCTTGGGGGCTACACCTTC. Protein: CASSVSQSGQGLGGYTF. V is TRBV9 and J is TRBJ1-2; maybe TRBD1 (5 bases). Per the germline V gene, CDR1 is SGDLS and CDR2 is YYNGEE. The CDR3 has 17 amino acids. With 2 bases removed from V and 8 bases from J, the gap between germline ends came to 25 bases.

V usage is TRBV30 and J usage is TRBJ1-2; D possibly corresponds to TRBD1 (5 bases). Germline CDR1 reads GTSNPN; CDR2 reads SVGIG (reference sequence). V lost 2 bases to trimming and J lost 2 bases, with 12 bases between them. This CDR3 comprises 14 residues. The CDR3 sequence: CAWSTPGGNYGYTF. In DNA form, the CDR3 reads TGTGCCTGGAGTACTCCGGGGGGGAACTATGGCTACACCTTC.

The chain links TRBV11-2 to TRBJ2-4; the D gene is possibly TRBD2 (5 bases). With 0 bases removed from V and 8 bases from J, the gap between germline ends came to 14 bases. The CDR3 contains 15 residues. Germline V gene data show CDR1 as SGHAT and CDR2 as FQNNGV. DNA of the CDR3: TGTGCCAGCAGCTTAGATGAGGGCCCTACCGACATTCAGTACTTC. It yields the protein CASSLDEGPTDIQYF.

This chain connects TRBV6-5 to TRBJ2-7; tentative D call: TRBD2 (5 bases). V was clipped by 2 bases and J by 2 bases, with 7 bases between them. Germline CDR1 reads MNHEY; CDR2 reads SVGAGI. The CDR3 has 13 residues. The CDR3 spells CASSYEGAYEQYF. DNA of the CDR3: TGTGCCAGCAGTTACGAGGGTGCCTACGAGCAGTACTTC.

The chain joins TRBV6-5 to TRBJ1-3; D not resolved. The CDR3 covers 15 residues. Germline CDR1 is MNHEY and CDR2 is SVGAGI. The V end lost 2 bases, the J end lost 2 bases, and 10 bases lay between the germline ends. The CDR3 sequence: CASSYDTSAGNTIYF. The CDR3 coding sequence is TGTGCCAGCAGTTACGATACCTCGGCTGGAAACACCATATATTTT.

This rearrangement joins TRBV6-1 to TRBJ2-5; D might be TRBD2 (6 bases). Trimming cost V 0 bases and J 2 bases, with 13 bases left between them. The CDR3 is 16 amino acids. Germline V gives CDR1 MNHNS, CDR2 SASEGT. The DNA for the CDR3 is TGTGCCAGCAGTGAAGCGCTGGAGGGTGGGCAAGAGACCCAGTACTTC. It codes for CASSEALEGGQETQYF.

CDR3 coding DNA: TGCGCCAGCAGCCAAGATGGGAGACAGACCTACGAGCAGTACTTC. Translated: CASSQDGRQTYEQYF. J is TRBJ2-7 and V is TRBV4-1; D is possibly TRBD1 or TRBD2 (5 bases each). Trimming took 0 bases from V and 2 from J, leaving 11 bases between them. The CDR3 is 15 amino acids. Germline assignment: CDR1 MGHRA and CDR2 YSYEKL.

This clone was observed a single time. This sequence joins TRBV10-2 and TRBJ2-7; D is undetermined. Germline CDR1 reads WSHSY; CDR2 reads SAAADI. This CDR3 has 14 amino acids. V was cut by 4 bases and J by 3 bases, with 13 bases left in between. This CDR3 reads CASSGSNFRYEQYF. In DNA, the CDR3 is TGCGCCAGCAGTGGCTCCAATTTTCGCTACGAGCAGTACTTC.

The V gene is TRBV21-1, the J gene TRBJ2-1; the D call TRBD2 from the table was never checked on the DNA. TRBV21-1 is a listed pseudogene. The CDR3 length is 17 residues. The CDR3 DNA reads TGTGCCAGCAGCCCCCTCAAGGGACTAGCGGCCTACAATGAGCAGTTCTTC. Its protein product is CASSPLKGLAAYNEQFF.

The chain recombines TRBV7-2 with TRBJ1-1; D is undetermined. The CDR3 sequence is 13 residues long. Germline-derived CDR1 and CDR2 are SGHTA and FQGNSA. V lost 0 bases and J lost 8, with 10 bases in between. The CDR3 sequence is CASSLAPGSEAFF. CDR3 DNA: TGTGCCAGCAGCTTAGCCCCGGGATCCGAAGCTTTCTTT.

The V call is TRBV13, the J call TRBJ1-2; no definite D call. Trimming took off 0 bases at V and 7 bases at J, with 12 bases between the two ends. The CDR3 contains 14 residues. In germline, CDR1 is PRHDT, CDR2 FYEKMQ (reference sequence). The CDR3, as DNA: TGTGCCAGCAGCTTAGGTCCCTTATCTGTTGGCTACACCTTC. Its translation is CASSLGPLSVGYTF.

In its sample, this clone was seen a few times. The rearrangement links TRBV9 to TRBJ2-7; TRBD2 matches at 8 bases. The germline gives CDR1 SGDLS, CDR2 YYNGEE. This CDR3 has 15 amino acids. With 0 bases clipped from V and 3 bases from J, the junction kept 5 bases outside the gene matches. For the CDR3, the DNA is TGTGCCAGCAGCGTAGGATCGGGGGGGGTCTACGAGCAGTACTTC. It is translated as CASSVGSGGVYEQYF.

The chain employs TRBV7-7 and TRBJ1-3, with TRBD1 as a possible D gene (6 bases). Trimming cost V 1 base and J 2 bases, with 12 bases left between them. The CDR3 has 16 residues. Germline CDR1 SSHAT, CDR2 FNYEAQ (reference sequence). The CDR3 DNA follows: TGTGCCAGCAGCTTAGGCCTGACAGGCGCTGGAAACACCATATATTTT. It yields the protein CASSLGLTGAGNTIYF.

This clone appeared once. The chain combines TRBV7-8 with TRBJ1-5; no reliable D call. Trimming shortened V by 11 bases and J by 7 bases, and 24 bases separated the two germline ends. The germline V gene has CDR1 SGHVS and CDR2 FQNEAQ. This CDR3 spans 15 amino acids. The CDR3 DNA reads as TGTGCCTCAAGCGGGGTTCGGGAAGTTGGGCAGCCCCAGCATTTT. Its translation is CASSGVREVGQPQHF. Full variable domain (rest looked up from reference TRBV7-8 and TRBJ1-5): GAGVSQSPRYKVAKRGQDVALRCDPISGHVSLFWYQQALGQGPEFLTYFQNEAQLDKSGLPSDRFFAERPEGSVSTLKIQRTQQEDSAVYLCASSGVREVGQPQHFGDGTRLSIL.